These 25 T cell receptor beta chains were sequenced from one sample in a study. TCRdb reprocessed the 5' RACE reads with MiXCR, giving one entry per CDR3 protein. The sample lists roughly 69,000 distinct CDR3 sequences, around a fifth occurring once. Specimen: memory CD4+ T cells sorted from a lymph node. The subset is: memory CD4+ T cells, CD4+CD45RO+CD25-. The source of these receptors is a female donor with breast cancer.

Concerning this clonotype itself: Compared with germline, one end of the junction differs, possibly owing to a read error. This chain links TRBV29-1 with TRBJ2-1; the match to TRBD2 covers 7 bases. The CDR3 totals 15 residues. Germline V gives CDR1 SQVTM, CDR2 ANQGSEA. The CDR3 sequence is CCVEVGGSSYNEQFF. As DNA, the CDR3 is TGCTGCGTTGAAGTTGGCGGGAGCTCCTACAATGAGCAGTTCTTC.

In this sample, this clonotype turned up many times. The chain links TRBV20-1 to TRBJ2-1; 13 nucleotides line up with TRBD2. The CDR3 is made up of 16 amino acids. The germline V gene has CDR1 DFQATT and CDR2 SNEGSKA (reference sequence). J lost 4 bases, V lost 5 bases, and 8 bases had no gene match. The CDR3 reads CSAPPGLAGKYNEQFF. Here the CDR3 DNA reads TGCAGTGCTCCTCCGGGACTAGCGGGGAAATACAATGAGCAGTTCTTC.

This clonotype was observed many times. The chain has TRBV7-2 and TRBJ1-2; a possible D gene is TRBD1 (6 bases). In germline, CDR1 is SGHTA, CDR2 FQGNSA. The CDR3 has 13 amino acids. Trimming shortened V by 3 bases and J by 6 bases, and 11 bases separated the two germline ends. CDR3 DNA: TGTGCCAGCAGCTTCTACAGGGAGGATGGCTACACCTTC. Translating gives CASSFYREDGYTF.

The chain is built from TRBV6-1 and TRBJ1-1; a weak D match, TRBD1 (6 bases). Per the germline V gene, CDR1 is MNHNS and CDR2 is SASEGT. The V gene lost 2 bases and the J gene lost 5 bases, with 9 bases spanning the gap. The CDR3 covers 13 residues. CDR3 bases: TGTGCCAGCAGTGAAACAGGGCGAACTGAAGCTTTCTTT. It yields the protein CASSETGRTEAFF.

This clonotype has just a few counts. The chain combines TRBV20-1 with TRBJ2-3; D is perhaps TRBD2 (5 bases). Germline values: CDR1 DFQATT, CDR2 SNEGSKA (reference sequence). The V end lost 3 bases, the J end lost 3 bases, and 16 bases lay between the germline ends. This CDR3 has 15 amino acids. This CDR3 is CSASVSGSETDTQYF. Written as DNA, the CDR3 is TGCAGTGCTAGTGTGTCGGGGTCGGAGACAGATACGCAGTATTTT.

This chain links TRBV20-1 with TRBJ2-1, with TRBD2 identical over 10 bases. V dropped 1 base and J dropped 9; count of bases not matched to a gene: 6. Germline V gene sequence: CDR1 DFQATT, CDR2 SNEGSKA (reference sequence). This CDR3 is 14 amino acids long. CDR3 bases: TGCAGTGCTAGAGCCAGCGGGAGGGGAGGTGAGCAGTTCTTC. Its protein product is CSARASGRGGEQFF.

There are a few counts of this clonotype. The germline gene is not matched at one end of the junction; a read error may be the cause. CDR3 region: CAWQTGKNTEACF. The CDR3 DNA sequence: TGTGCCTGGCAGACAGGGAAGAACACTGAAGCTTGCTTT. The rearrangement links TRBV30 to TRBJ1-1, with 7 bases fitting TRBD1. CDR1 and CDR2 (germline): GTSNPN, SVGIG (reference sequence). This CDR3 has 13 amino acids.

The chain links TRBV20-1 to TRBJ1-5; 9 bases agree with TRBD1. CDR3 length equals 14 residues. V trimming: 3 bases; J trimming: 5 bases; junction bases outside the gene matches: 5. Germline V gene lookup returns CDR1 DFQATT and CDR2 SNEGSKA (reference sequence). CDR3 in amino acids: CSASPRTGDQPQHF. The DNA of the CDR3 is TGCAGTGCTAGCCCTAGGACAGGGGATCAGCCCCAGCATTTT.

The chain links TRBV12-3 or TRBV12-4 to TRBJ1-1; D gene ambiguous. The CDR3 has 13 amino acids. Trimming left V 3 bases short and J 3 bases short, with 8 bases between. The chain's CDR3 is CASSLGEYTEAFF. CDR3 sequence (DNA): TGTGCCAGCAGTTTGGGAGAATACACTGAAGCTTTCTTT.

This clonotype occurred a few times. This chain links TRBV7-3 with TRBJ2-2; TRBD2 aligns across 7 bases. Unmatched junction bases numbered 7, after V lost 4 bases and J lost 2 bases. The length of the CDR3 is 16 residues. Germline V CDR1 and CDR2: SGHTA, FQGTGA. CDR3 nucleotides: TGTGCCAGCAGCTCTTACGGGACTACCAACACCGGGGAGCTGTTTTTT. Amino acids: CASSSYGTTNTGELFF. The variable domain in full, with the rest retrieved from reference TRBV7-3 and TRBJ2-2, is GAGVSQTPSNKVTEKGKYVELRCDPISGHTALYWYRQSLGQGPEFLIYFQGTGAADDSGLPNDRFFAVRPEGSVSTLKIQRTERGDSAVYLCASSSYGTTNTGELFFGEGSRLTVL.

This clonotype appeared a few times. The chain combines TRBV3-1 with TRBJ1-1; D perhaps matches TRBD1 (5 bases). Trimming shortened V by 3 bases and J by 5 bases, and 7 bases separated the two germline ends. Germline loops: CDR1 LGHDT, CDR2 YNNKEL (reference sequence). This CDR3 has 12 amino acids. The chain's CDR3 is CASSQGRTEAFF. CDR3 sequence (DNA): TGTGCCAGCAGCCAGGGGCGGACTGAAGCTTTCTTT.

In its sample, this clonotype was seen a few times. The chain links TRBV4-1 to TRBJ1-1; 7 positions agree with TRBD1. V shed 4 bases and J 8 bases; nucleotides not matched to a gene: 10. The CDR3 covers 14 residues. CDR1 and CDR2 (germline): MGHRA, YSYEKL. CDR3: CASSLPGDSKEAFF. For the CDR3, the DNA is TGCGCCAGCAGCCTGCCCGGGGACAGCAAAGAAGCTTTCTTT.

Only a few counts were recorded for this clonotype. J is TRBJ1-2 and V is TRBV4-2, with TRBD1 identical over 7 bases. Germline V gene sequence: CDR1 LGHNA, CDR2 YNFKEQ. The CDR3 contains 17 residues. V was pared by 0 bases and J by 4 bases, with 11 bases of the junction left unmatched. The CDR3 nucleotides are TGTGCCAGCAGCCAAGACTACGGAACAGGGGCGAGCTATGGCTACACCTTC. Its protein is CASSQDYGTGASYGYTF.

Note on this clonotype: One end of the junction fails to match germline, which may point to a read error. The V gene is TRBV6-2 or TRBV6-3, the J gene TRBJ2-7; D is possibly TRBD1 or TRBD2 (6 bases each). The CDR3 length is 14 residues. Looked up from germline, CDR1 is MNHEY and CDR2 is SVGEGT. The CDR3: CASSYKTLRGEPYF. The CDR3, as DNA: TGTGCCAGCAGTTACAAGACCTTGAGGGGGGAGCCGTACTTC.

This clonotype was observed many times. The V and J genes are TRBV6-5 and TRBJ2-7; D not resolved. The V gene lost 6 bases and the J gene lost 1 base, with 16 bases spanning the gap. The CDR3 covers 15 residues. Germline V gene sequence: CDR1 MNHEY, CDR2 SVGAGI. The CDR3 DNA reads as TGTGCCAGCAGGGTCGCTCTCGGCTCTTCCTACGAGCAGTACTTC. Translated: CASRVALGSSYEQYF.

The chain has TRBV2 and TRBJ2-5; no definite D call. CDR1 is SNHLY and CDR2 is FYNNEI in the germline V gene. Trimming took off 6 bases at V and 3 bases at J, with 5 bases between the two ends. The CDR3 is made up of 11 amino acids. Here the CDR3 reads CASSGEETQYF. Here the CDR3 DNA reads TGTGCCAGCAGCGGTGAAGAGACCCAGTACTTC. Based on the CDR3 plus reference TRBV2 and TRBJ2-5, the full variable domain is EPEVTQTPSHQVTQMGQEVILRCVPISNHLYFYWYRQILGQKVEFLVSFYNNEISEKSEIFDDQFSVERPDGSNFTLKIRSTKLEDSAMYFCASSGEETQYFGPGTRLLVL.

A word on this clonotype: A read error may explain this, as a much larger clone is one base away. The rearrangement uses TRBV7-6 and TRBJ2-3; D not resolved. The CDR3 runs to 13 residues. The germline V gene encodes CDR1 SGHVS and CDR2 FNYEAQ. CDR3 DNA: TGTGCCAGCAGCTTACCGAGCACAGATAAGCAGTATTTT. Its translation: CASSLPSTDKQYF.

A few counts support this clonotype. This chain joins TRBV6-2 or TRBV6-3 and TRBJ2-3, with TRBD2 identical over 16 bases. CDR1 and CDR2 from the germline V gene are MNHEY and SVGEGT. This CDR3 contains 16 residues. The V segment lost 5 bases and the J segment 6 bases; nucleotides outside the gene matches: 5. This CDR3 is CASSGTSGGAGDTQYF. The CDR3, as DNA: TGTGCCAGCAGTGGGACTAGCGGGGGGGCCGGTGATACGCAGTATTTT.

The rearrangement links TRBV12-3 or TRBV12-4 to TRBJ1-2; D gene ambiguous. Trimming pared 10 bases from V and 3 bases from J, leaving 15 bases between. CDR3 length: 13 amino acids. In DNA form, the CDR3 reads TGTGCCAACAGCCCCGTCGCCTACTATGGCTACACCTTC. This encodes CANSPVAYYGYTF.

This clonotype was seen repeatedly, ten times or more. The chain joins TRBV7-2 to TRBJ2-3; 7 positions match TRBD2. Germline V CDR1 and CDR2: SGHTA, FQGNSA. J was trimmed by 1 base and V by 5 bases; bases with no gene match: 9. The CDR3 loop spans 16 amino acids. CDR3 sequence: CASSRAGQYGTDTQYF. CDR3 nucleotide sequence: TGTGCCAGCAGCCGAGCGGGGCAATACGGCACAGATACGCAGTATTTT.

In this sample, this clonotype turned up a few times. This chain uses TRBV5-5 with TRBJ2-3; D gene uncertain. In germline, CDR1 is SGHKS, CDR2 YYEKEE (reference sequence). This CDR3 is built from 16 residues. The V and J ends lost 3 bases and 2 bases respectively, with 16 bases between them. CDR3 DNA: TGTGCCAGCAGCTACAGAGTCTCCACTACCACAGATACGCAGTATTTT. Its translation: CASSYRVSTTTDTQYF. The variable domain in full, with the rest retrieved from reference TRBV5-5 and TRBJ2-3, is DAGVTQSPTHLIKTRGQQVTLRCSPISGHKSVSWYQQVLGQGPQFIFQYYEKEERGRGNFPDRFSARQFPNYSSELNVNALLLGDSALYLCASSYRVSTTTDTQYFGPGTRLTVL.

This clonotype was seen a handful of times. A read error may be the cause here, since a much bigger clone is one base away. The V call is TRBV5-1, the J call TRBJ1-1; D remains ambiguous. Between the trimmed V and J ends, which lost 0 bases and 2 bases, there was a span of 14 bases. CDR1 and CDR2 (germline): SGHRS, YFSETQ. The CDR3 is 16 amino acids. Here the CDR3 reads CASSLGAALTNTEAFF. The CDR3 DNA sequence: TGCGCCAGCAGCTTGGGGGCAGCCCTAACCAACACTGAAGCTTTCTTT.

The chain carries TRBV9 and TRBJ2-7, with 9 bases fitting TRBD2. The CDR3 sequence is 15 residues long. With 0 bases clipped from V and 6 bases from J, the junction kept 7 bases outside the gene matches. Germline V lookup: CDR1 SGDLS, CDR2 YYNGEE. This CDR3 is CASSVDGGRVGEQYF. CDR3 coding DNA: TGTGCCAGCAGCGTAGATGGCGGGAGGGTGGGCGAGCAGTACTTC. Full variable domain (missing parts from reference TRBV9 and TRBJ2-7): DSGVTQTPKHLITATGQRVTLRCSPRSGDLSVYWYQQSLDQGLQFLIQYYNGEERAKGNILERFSAQQFPDLHSELNLSSLELGDSALYFCASSVDGGRVGEQYFGPGTRLTVT.

This clonotype occurred many times. The J gene is TRBJ2-7, the V gene TRBV29-1, with 10 nucleotides matching TRBD1. Germline assignment: CDR1 SQVTM and CDR2 ANQGSEA. The CDR3 runs 13 residues. Losses at the gene ends were 4 bases for V and 7 bases for J; bases not matched to a gene: 7. CDR3: CSVADRGKGEQYF. For the CDR3, the DNA is TGCAGCGTTGCGGACAGGGGGAAGGGTGAGCAGTACTTC.

This clonotype was found a few times. The V and J genes are TRBV4-1 and TRBJ2-7; 9 bases are a match to TRBD1. The germline V gene has CDR1 MGHRA and CDR2 YSYEKL. The CDR3 is 15 residues long. V shed 2 bases, J shed 5 bases, and the junction held 7 bases outside the gene matches. CDR3 amino acids: CASSQPGQGFHEQYF. The CDR3 DNA follows: TGCGCCAGCAGCCAACCGGGACAGGGTTTCCACGAGCAGTACTTC.